Shown below are 28 T cell receptor beta chains from a single sample sequenced in a study of T cells expressing NK-cell markers. TCRdb reworked the 5' RACE reads into one entry per CDR3 protein, no DNA. This sample's table has over 350,000 distinct CDR3 sequences. Sequencing was performed on blood T cells: a sorted CD56 or NKG2C T cell subset, CD4+ or CD8+ T cells, or bulk PBMC T cells (not recorded which). The origin of the receptors is a woman aged 50 to 65 in good health.

The V and J genes are TRBV12-3 or TRBV12-4 and TRBJ2-1; TCRdb gives TRBD2 as the D gene, but with no DNA this cannot be confirmed. The CDR3 loop spans 20 amino acids. CDR3 protein: CASSPLTSGRSLSSYNEQFF.

The chain recombines TRBV10-3 with TRBJ2-6; TCRdb's D call, TRBD1, is unchecked because there is no DNA. Germline CDR1 ENHRY, CDR2 SYGVKD. The CDR3 extends over 16 amino acids. The CDR3: CAIRGDRMAGANVLTF.

The chain employs TRBV20-1 and TRBJ2-1; the D call of TRBD1 rests on TCRdb alone, since no DNA is present to check it. In germline, CDR1 is DFQATT, CDR2 SNEGSKA (reference sequence). The CDR3 is 16 residues long. CDR3 protein: CSARDLRDRGVNEQFF.

The chain employs TRBV15 and TRBJ1-4; the TCRdb D gene call, TRBD1, has no DNA to confirm it. The CDR3 contains 16 residues. CDR1 is LNHNV, CDR2 YYDKDF, per germline (reference sequence). CDR3 sequence reads: CATSTYVGGFREKLFF.

V gene TRBV6-5 combines with J gene TRBJ2-5; lacking DNA, the TRBD2 call made by TCRdb goes unchecked. This CDR3 comprises 13 residues. Germline V gene sequence: CDR1 MNHEY, CDR2 SVGAGI. The CDR3 here is CASTRDHQETQYF.

The chain employs TRBV18 and TRBJ2-1; TCRdb returns TRBD1, unconfirmable since there is no DNA. Germline V gene data show CDR1 as KGHSH and CDR2 as LQKENI. This CDR3 is 14 amino acids long. The CDR3 region is CASSDRDSRNEQFF.

The rearrangement uses TRBV5-1 and TRBJ1-2. The CDR3 has 15 amino acids. In germline, CDR1 is SGHRS, CDR2 YFSETQ. The CDR3 is CASSLEPQFFYGYTF.

This rearrangement joins TRBV19 to TRBJ1-1; TCRdb reports TRBD1, a call that lacks DNA to check it against. The CDR3 consists of 15 residues. Germline values: CDR1 LNHDA, CDR2 SQIVND (reference sequence). The CDR3 protein is CATQGQALMNTEAFF. Using reference TRBV19 and TRBJ1-1 for the parts outside the CDR3, the full variable domain is DGGITQSPKYLFRKEGQNVTLSCEQNLNHDAMYWYRQDPGQGLRLIYYSQIVNDFQKGDIAEGYSVSREKKESFPLTVTSAQKNPTAFYLCATQGQALMNTEAFFGQGTRLTVV.

This rearrangement joins TRBV7-9 to TRBJ2-3; TCRdb lists TRBD2, though no DNA is available to test this call. The CDR3 sequence is 16 residues long. In germline, CDR1 is SEHNR, CDR2 FQNEAQ (reference sequence). This chain's CDR3 is CASSSGLAGDLDTQYF.

The rearrangement joins TRBV18 to TRBJ2-7; without DNA, the TCRdb call of TRBD1 cannot be checked. The CDR3 consists of 14 residues. Germline CDR1 KGHSH, CDR2 LQKENI. CDR3 in amino acids: CASESGTGAGEQYF.

The chain has TRBV5-5 and TRBJ1-3. CDR1 and CDR2 from the germline V gene are SGHKS and YYEKEE (reference sequence). The CDR3 has 15 amino acids. CDR3 in amino acids: CASSFGPNSGNTIYF.

This sequence joins TRBV6-1 and TRBJ2-7. The CDR3 sequence is 14 residues long. CDR1 MNHNS and CDR2 SASEGT come from the germline V gene. The CDR3: CASSEDGRAYEQYF.

The chain couples TRBV7-8 to TRBJ2-3; there is no DNA to check the TCRdb D call of TRBD1. This CDR3 has 14 amino acids. Germline V gene sequence: CDR1 SGHVS, CDR2 FQNEAQ. CDR3 amino acids: CASSPQRGRDTQYF.

The chain links TRBV4-2 to TRBJ1-6. This CDR3 has 15 residues. Germline CDR1 is LGHNA and CDR2 is YNFKEQ. CDR3 protein: CASSQSGGNNSPLHF.

The chain couples TRBV2 to TRBJ2-5; with no DNA, the TCRdb D assignment of TRBD2 cannot be verified. This CDR3 region has 15 residues. CDR1 and CDR2 (germline): SNHLY, FYNNEI. The CDR3 protein is CASIEAGGPGETQYF.

The chain uses TRBV6-6 and TRBJ2-3; TCRdb gives TRBD2 as the D gene, but with no DNA this cannot be confirmed. This CDR3 contains 15 residues. The germline V gene encodes CDR1 MNHNY and CDR2 SVGAGI (reference sequence). The CDR3 protein is CASSSLEGRTDTQYF.

The chain couples TRBV25-1 to TRBJ2-3; lacking DNA, the TRBD2 call made by TCRdb goes unchecked. The CDR3 extends over 16 amino acids. Germline V gene sequence: CDR1 MGHDK, CDR2 SYGVNS. The chain's CDR3 is CASSPPLAGGPDTQYF.

The chain is built from TRBV10-1 and TRBJ1-1; without DNA, the TCRdb call of TRBD1 cannot be checked. From germline, CDR1 is WNHNN and CDR2 SYGVQD (reference sequence). The CDR3 has 17 residues. CDR3 protein: CASSERTFGTGGTEAFF.

This chain uses TRBV5-6 with TRBJ1-3; TCRdb's D call, TRBD1, is unchecked because there is no DNA. From germline, CDR1 is SGHDT and CDR2 YYEEEE. There are 16 residues in the CDR3. CDR3 loop: CASSFIGTGSGNTIYF.

The V call is TRBV28, the J call TRBJ2-6; without DNA, the TCRdb call of TRBD1 cannot be checked. Per germline, CDR1 MDHEN and CDR2 SYDVKM. There are 15 residues in the CDR3. The CDR3 loop is CATTGDYSGANVLTF.

The V gene is TRBV10-3, the J gene TRBJ2-5. There are 16 residues in the CDR3. Germline V gives CDR1 ENHRY, CDR2 SYGVKD. The CDR3 reads CAISESVFSGWETQYF.

V usage is TRBV7-2 and J usage is TRBJ2-5. The CDR3 extends over 13 amino acids. Germline V lookup: CDR1 SGHTA, CDR2 FQGNSA. CDR3 sequence reads: CASSLTDIQTQYF.

The genes are TRBV11-2 and TRBJ2-2; TCRdb reports TRBD2, a call that lacks DNA to check it against. From germline, CDR1 is SGHAT and CDR2 FQNNGV. This CDR3 has 18 amino acids. CDR3 region: CASSSFGFDKEDTGELFF.

This chain joins TRBV2 and TRBJ2-1; TCRdb proposes TRBD1, but this gene call is untestable without DNA. The CDR3 is 14 amino acids. Per the germline V gene, CDR1 is SNHLY and CDR2 is FYNNEI. CDR3 sequence reads: CASSDRTGGNEQFF.

The chain joins TRBV12-3 or TRBV12-4 to TRBJ1-2. This CDR3 is 13 amino acids long. The CDR3 spells CASSLGKRKGYTF.

This rearrangement joins TRBV4-1 to TRBJ2-1; the TRBD1 assignment by TCRdb is unverifiable without DNA. The CDR3 consists of 12 residues. Looked up from germline, CDR1 is MGHRA and CDR2 is YSYEKL. The CDR3 here is CASSLEGEFQFF.

This chain joins TRBV19 and TRBJ2-7; the D call of TRBD1 rests on TCRdb alone, since no DNA is present to check it. There are 16 residues in the CDR3. Looked up from germline, CDR1 is LNHDA and CDR2 is SQIVND (reference sequence). CDR3 sequence: CASRGTGQTKSREQYF.

The rearrangement joins TRBV20-1 to TRBJ2-1; TCRdb designates TRBD2, a call that cannot be tested without DNA. The CDR3 is 13 amino acids. Per germline, CDR1 DFQATT and CDR2 SNEGSKA (reference sequence). Here the CDR3 reads CSANREGLNEQFF.